The T cell receptor beta chain described here comes from a study of cytomegalovirus exposure and HLA in healthy donors. Notes on the study in general: Rarity held for most TCR sequences, but there were some public TCRs that occurred in many donors.

The germline CDR1 and CDR2 sequences are SGHTS and YDEGEE. The ends were cut back, 5 bases at V and 3 bases at J, with 12 bases in the middle. The CDR3 totals 14 residues. Note on this clone: The antigen is not known.

It was with 60 Vbeta and 13 Jbeta primers that the PCR ran. The data were produced by immunoSEQ multiplex PCR, yet TCRdb's version contains in-frame clones alone and is incomplete. The sample includes some 100,000 clones, roughly 84% seen only once; the top ten take roughly 1.2%. This chain uses TRBV5-8 with TRBJ1-5, with D tentatively TRBD1 (5 bases). Sequences were obtained from PBMCs. The sequence was obtained from a woman aged 18-30 years in good health and CMV-seronegative. The CDR3 is CASSPQGNNQPQHF. The CDR3 region has the DNA TGTGCCAGCAGTCCTCAGGGAAACAATCAGCCCCAGCATTTT. The entire variable domain, with the rest obtained from reference TRBV5-8 and TRBJ1-5, is as follows: EAGVTQSPTHLIKTRGQQATLRCSPISGHTSVYWYQQALGLGLQFLLWYDEGEERNRGNFPPRFSGRQFPNYSSELNVNALELEDSALYLCASSPQGNNQPQHFGDGTRLSIL.